These 31 T cell receptor beta chains were sequenced from one sample in a study of Graves' ophthalmopathy and Graves' hyperthyroidism. Transcripts of RNA were the source for amplifying TCR beta CDR3 regions. Second-round multiplex PCR came after a first-round RT-PCR that employed HTBI primers. Each CDR3 protein is one row after TCRdb ran MiXCR on the multiplex PCR reads. This table has hundreds of thousands of distinct CDR3 sequences, under 25% appearing once. Sample: peripheral blood. These TCRs come from a woman younger than 35 with stable Graves' hyperthyroidism.

This clonotype was seen ten or more times. The rearrangement links TRBV12-3 or TRBV12-4 to TRBJ2-7, with D possibly being TRBD2 (6 bases). V lost 1 base and J lost 0, with 10 bases in between. The CDR3 has 15 residues. Here the CDR3 reads CASSLGEESSYEQYF. The CDR3 DNA reads TGTGCCAGCAGTTTAGGGGAGGAGAGCTCCTACGAGCAGTACTTC.

This clonotype has at least ten counts. The chain uses TRBV11-2 and TRBJ1-1; D remains ambiguous. Trimming left V 5 bases short and J 6 bases short, with 13 bases between. This CDR3 spans 13 amino acids. In germline, CDR1 is SGHAT, CDR2 FQNNGV. The CDR3 reads CASSPYSGPEAFF. CDR3 in DNA: TGTGCCAGCAGCCCCTATTCGGGCCCTGAAGCTTTCTTT.

Ten or more counts support this clonotype. This chain links TRBV12-3 or TRBV12-4 with TRBJ2-2; 7 bases line up with TRBD2. This CDR3 is built from 15 residues. The junction had 4 bases not matched to a gene; V was cut back by 3 bases and J by 3 bases. The CDR3 spells CASSFRRGYTGELFF. The CDR3 coding sequence is TGTGCCAGCAGTTTTAGGCGGGGGTACACCGGGGAGCTGTTTTTT.

This chain links TRBV2 with TRBJ1-1; maybe TRBD1 (6 bases). Trimming pared 2 bases from V and 1 base from J, leaving 8 bases between. This CDR3 has 14 amino acids. Germline CDR1 is SNHLY and CDR2 is FYNNEI. The CDR3 loop reads CASSEQGPNTEAFF. In nucleotides, the CDR3 is TGTGCCAGCAGTGAACAGGGGCCGAACACTGAAGCTTTCTTT.

The chain has TRBV18 and TRBJ2-6; D is undetermined. Germline V gives CDR1 KGHSH, CDR2 LQKENI. The CDR3 loop spans 16 amino acids. Trimming shortened V by 3 bases and J by 0 bases, and 9 bases separated the two germline ends. CDR3 DNA sequence: TGTGCCAGCTCACCCCGACCGAACTCTGGGGCCAACGTCCTGACTTTC. Translating gives CASSPRPNSGANVLTF.

The J gene is TRBJ2-5, the V gene TRBV11-2, with D tentatively TRBD2 (6 bases). Trimming stripped 4 bases from V and 11 bases from J, with 23 bases between. Germline V CDR1 and CDR2: SGHAT, FQNNGV. CDR3 length: 15 residues. In nucleotides, the CDR3 is TGTGCCAGCAGCTCTGGGACTGCTCCAATGATGGGACAGTACTTC. It codes for CASSSGTAPMMGQYF.

This clonotype appeared a few times. The rearrangement joins TRBV6-1 to TRBJ1-2; D is undetermined. Deletions cut 1 base from V and 2 bases from J, with 8 bases between. From germline, CDR1 is MNHNS and CDR2 SASEGT. The CDR3 is 14 residues long. Here the CDR3 DNA reads TGTGCCAGCAGTGAAGTCGGGCAGAACTATGGCTACACCTTC. Its translation: CASSEVGQNYGYTF.

The chain has TRBV7-2 and TRBJ1-2; D perhaps matches TRBD1 (5 bases). This CDR3 is built from 13 residues. With 11 bases removed from V and 6 bases from J, the gap between germline ends came to 19 bases. Germline V CDR1 and CDR2: SGHTA, FQGNSA. The chain's CDR3 is CADHPRWGNGYTF. As DNA, the CDR3 is TGTGCCGACCATCCACGATGGGGGAATGGCTACACCTTC.

This clonotype was picked up many times. The chain couples TRBV11-2 to TRBJ2-2; either TRBD1 or TRBD2 may fit D (5 bases each). This CDR3 is built from 12 residues. Looked up from germline, CDR1 is SGHAT and CDR2 is FQNNGV. Trimming pared 4 bases from V and 9 bases from J, leaving 9 bases between. The CDR3 nucleotides are TGTGCCAGCAGCTCGGGGACCCGGGAGCTGTTTTTT. Translating gives CASSSGTRELFF.

This chain links TRBV28 with TRBJ1-3; tentatively, D is TRBD1 (5 bases). This CDR3 has 12 residues. CDR1 and CDR2 (germline): MDHEN, SYDVKM. The V gene lost 3 bases and the J gene lost 9 bases, with 9 bases spanning the gap. CDR3 loop: CASSFPQGTIYF. CDR3 nucleotide sequence: TGTGCCAGCAGTTTCCCCCAGGGCACCATATATTTT.

This clonotype has a count of ten or more. The chain joins TRBV11-2 to TRBJ2-7; TRBD2 agrees at 7 bases. The CDR3 extends over 15 amino acids. Trimming took 5 bases from V and 4 from J; bases not matched to a gene: 11. From germline, CDR1 is SGHAT and CDR2 FQNNGV. CDR3 residues: CASSLIGGGVYEQYF. CDR3 nucleotides: TGTGCCAGCAGCCTCATAGGCGGGGGTGTGTACGAGCAGTACTTC. The variable domain in full, with the rest retrieved from reference TRBV11-2 and TRBJ2-7, is EAGVAQSPRYKIIEKRQSVAFWCNPISGHATLYWYQQILGQGPKLLIQFQNNGVVDDSQLPKDRFSAERLKGVDSTLKIQPAKLEDSAVYLCASSLIGGGVYEQYFGPGTRLTVT.

This clonotype was counted ten times or more. This CDR3 reads CASSVGQGYNQPQHF. The CDR3 DNA sequence: TGTGCCAGCAGTGTAGGACAGGGCTACAATCAGCCCCAGCATTTT. The chain employs TRBV12-3 or TRBV12-4 and TRBJ1-5, with TRBD1 matching 8 bases. The CDR3 length is 15 residues. After removal of 5 bases from V and 3 bases from J, the junction contained 6 bases not matched to a gene.

This chain links TRBV20-1 with TRBJ2-7; tentatively, D is TRBD1 (5 bases). Germline assignment: CDR1 DFQATT and CDR2 SNEGSKA (reference sequence). This CDR3 has 13 amino acids. The V end was cut by 5 bases, the J end by 0 bases, with 11 bases between. The CDR3 nucleotides are TGCAGTGCTCTAGGGGTGAGCTCCTACGAGCAGTACTTC. As protein: CSALGVSSYEQYF.

At least ten counts were recorded for this clonotype. The chain has TRBV29-1 and TRBJ2-5, with D possibly being TRBD2 (7 bases). The germline CDR1 and CDR2 sequences are SQVTM and ANQGSEA. The CDR3 runs 14 residues. The V gene lost 6 bases and the J gene lost 4 bases, with 18 bases spanning the gap. The chain's CDR3 is CSVRRGGTIETQYF. CDR3 in DNA: TGCAGCGTGAGGAGGGGGGGGACGATAGAGACCCAGTACTTC.

This clonotype showed up many times. The chain carries TRBV2 and TRBJ2-5; 12 bases are a match to TRBD2. CDR3 size: 14 residues. V shed 5 bases and J 5 bases; nucleotides not matched to a gene: 3. The germline V gene has CDR1 SNHLY and CDR2 FYNNEI. CDR3 residues: CASSRLAGVETQYF. DNA for the CDR3: TGTGCCAGCAGTCGACTAGCGGGAGTCGAGACCCAGTACTTC.

This clonotype has ten or more counts. The V call is TRBV25-1, the J call TRBJ2-5; possible D gene TRBD2, 5 bases. The CDR3 sequence is 16 residues long. Trimming took off 6 bases at V and 5 bases at J, with 22 bases between the two ends. Germline assignment: CDR1 MGHDK and CDR2 SYGVNS. The CDR3 loop reads CASRRTVPGGQETQYF. In DNA form, the CDR3 reads TGTGCCAGCAGGCGAACAGTGCCCGGAGGTCAGGAGACCCAGTACTTC.

This clonotype was recorded at least ten times. V usage is TRBV12-3 or TRBV12-4 and J usage is TRBJ1-3; 9 bases are shared with TRBD1. After removal of 4 bases from V and 4 bases from J, the junction contained 11 bases not matched to a gene. This CDR3 has 17 residues. CDR3 loop: CASSSRQGVLVGNTIYF. Written as DNA, the CDR3 is TGTGCCAGCAGTTCGAGACAGGGGGTACTTGTGGGAAACACCATATATTTT.

This chain uses TRBV12-5 with TRBJ1-2; no reliable D call. The germline V gene encodes CDR1 LGHNT and CDR2 FRNRAP. The CDR3 contains 13 residues. V was pared by 3 bases and J by 3 bases, with 8 bases between. CDR3 nucleotides: TGTGCTAGTGGTTTTGGACGGCACTATGGCTACACCTTC. Its protein is CASGFGRHYGYTF.

The chain joins TRBV11-2 to TRBJ2-1; 7 nucleotides align to TRBD1. Germline CDR1 is SGHAT and CDR2 is FQNNGV. The trim removed 3 bases at V and 9 bases at J, leaving 11 bases unmatched. The CDR3 sequence is 15 residues long. The CDR3 region is CASSFRQGVMGEQFF. The CDR3 coding sequence is TGTGCCAGCAGCTTCCGGCAGGGGGTGATGGGTGAGCAGTTCTTC.

This clonotype was picked up many times. This sequence joins TRBV7-2 and TRBJ2-5, with 7 nucleotides matching TRBD2. The CDR3 contains 16 residues. With 3 bases clipped from V and 1 base from J, the junction kept 8 bases outside the gene matches. Germline assignment: CDR1 SGHTA and CDR2 FQGNSA. The CDR3 bases are TGTGCCAGCAGCTTGGCCGGGGGGTTGGGCCAAGAGACCCAGTACTTC. This encodes CASSLAGGLGQETQYF.

This clonotype appeared many times. Here the CDR3 reads CSVEGVGQGYEQYF. The CDR3 nucleotides are TGCAGCGTTGAAGGGGTTGGGCAGGGCTACGAGCAGTACTTC. This chain links TRBV29-1 with TRBJ2-7; TRBD1 is a possible D gene (5 bases). V dropped 1 base and J dropped 3 bases, with 13 bases sitting between them. CDR1 and CDR2 from the germline V gene are SQVTM and ANQGSEA. The CDR3 sequence is 14 residues long.

The V gene is TRBV12-3 or TRBV12-4, the J gene TRBJ1-2, with a weak D call TRBD1 (5 bases). This CDR3 is built from 14 residues. Trimming stripped 5 bases from V and 6 bases from J, with 16 bases between. CDR3 nucleotide sequence: TGTGCCAGCAGTCCCCAATTCGGCAGGGATGGCTACACCTTC. Its translation: CASSPQFGRDGYTF.

As regards this clonotype: This may be a read error: a much more frequent sequence differs by one nucleotide. The chain uses TRBV9 and TRBJ1-1, with TRBD1 as a possible D gene (5 bases). CDR3 length: 15 amino acids. Looked up from germline, CDR1 is SGDLS and CDR2 is YYNGEE. V lost 4 bases, J lost 4 bases, and 17 bases lay in between. CDR3 DNA: TGTGCCAGCAGCTCACCGGGACTCAAGATCACTGAAGCTTTCTTT. Translated, it gives CASSSPGLKITEAFF.

This clonotype came up many times. The chain has TRBV6-1 and TRBJ2-7, with 12 nucleotides matching TRBD1. CDR1 MNHNS and CDR2 SASEGT come from the germline V gene. The CDR3 contains 14 residues. The V and J ends lost 10 bases and 7 bases, in that order; junction bases with no gene match: 11. The CDR3 is CATRPGQGAREQYF. The CDR3 coding sequence is TGTGCCACCCGTCCGGGACAGGGGGCCCGTGAGCAGTACTTC.

In its sample, this clonotype was seen many times. The CDR3 nucleotides are TGCAGTGCTAGTGAAAGGACCACTCGGGGCACTGAAGCTTTCTTT. Its protein product is CSASERTTRGTEAFF. J is TRBJ1-1 and V is TRBV20-1; no clear D. Trimming cost V 3 bases and J 4 bases, with 18 bases left between them. This CDR3 contains 15 residues. CDR1 is DFQATT and CDR2 is SNEGSKA in the germline V gene (reference sequence).

This clonotype was seen many times. This rearrangement joins TRBV6-5 to TRBJ2-7; a possible D gene is TRBD2 (6 bases). Germline V gene lookup returns CDR1 MNHEY and CDR2 SVGAGI. Deletions cut 3 bases from V and 3 bases from J, with 12 bases between. This CDR3 has 14 amino acids. CDR3 bases: TGTGCCAGCAGTTATCCGGGAGCGGTCTACGAGCAGTACTTC. This translates into CASSYPGAVYEQYF.

This clonotype has a handful of counts. V is TRBV6-2 or TRBV6-3 and J is TRBJ2-2, with no clear D. The germline CDR1 and CDR2 sequences are MNHEY and SVGEGT. V lost 2 bases and J 2 bases, leaving 6 bases between the germline ends. The CDR3 sequence is 14 residues long. CDR3 DNA sequence: TGTGCCAGCAGTTACGATTCTAACACCGGGGAGCTGTTTTTT. It is translated as CASSYDSNTGELFF.

This clonotype was seen at least ten times. The chain is built from TRBV29-1 and TRBJ1-2; D is undetermined. The V gene lost 2 bases and the J gene lost 3 bases, with 7 bases spanning the gap. The CDR3 runs 12 residues. The germline V gene has CDR1 SQVTM and CDR2 ANQGSEA. The CDR3 DNA sequence: TGCAGCGTTGAAAACAACTACTATGGCTACACCTTC. Translated: CSVENNYYGYTF.

This clonotype was picked up a small number of times. V usage is TRBV3-1 and J usage is TRBJ1-6, with D perhaps matching TRBD1 (5 bases). This CDR3 is built from 14 residues. Germline V gene sequence: CDR1 LGHDT, CDR2 YNNKEL (reference sequence). The V end was cut by 3 bases, the J end by 14 bases, with 17 bases between. In nucleotides, the CDR3 is TGTGCCAGCAGCCAGTCGGGACGGGAGTGGACCCTCCACTTT. It translates to CASSQSGREWTLHF.

In this sample, this clonotype turned up many times. The chain links TRBV12-3 or TRBV12-4 to TRBJ1-5; 8 bases agree with TRBD1. V trimming: 3 bases; J trimming: 5 bases; junction bases outside the gene matches: 6. This CDR3 spans 15 amino acids. The CDR3 nucleotides read TGTGCCAGCAGTTTGGCCAGGGGGCTCCATCAGCCCCAGCATTTT. Its translation is CASSLARGLHQPQHF.

This clonotype was recorded at least ten times. The chain is built from TRBV30 and TRBJ1-3; 7 bases agree with TRBD1. Germline V gene data show CDR1 as GTSNPN and CDR2 as SVGIG (reference sequence). V was clipped by 8 bases and J by 4 bases; unmatched bases: 5. The CDR3 spans 12 residues. CDR3 in DNA: TGTGCCGGTTACAGGGGAGGAAACACCATATATTTT. As protein: CAGYRGGNTIYF. The full variable domain, its missing parts supplied by reference TRBV30 and TRBJ1-3, is SQTIHQWPATLVQPVGSPLSLECTVEGTSNPNLYWYRQAAGRGLQLLFYSVGIGQISSEVPQNLSASRPQDRQFILSSKKLLLSDSGFYLCAGYRGGNTIYFGEGSWLTVV.